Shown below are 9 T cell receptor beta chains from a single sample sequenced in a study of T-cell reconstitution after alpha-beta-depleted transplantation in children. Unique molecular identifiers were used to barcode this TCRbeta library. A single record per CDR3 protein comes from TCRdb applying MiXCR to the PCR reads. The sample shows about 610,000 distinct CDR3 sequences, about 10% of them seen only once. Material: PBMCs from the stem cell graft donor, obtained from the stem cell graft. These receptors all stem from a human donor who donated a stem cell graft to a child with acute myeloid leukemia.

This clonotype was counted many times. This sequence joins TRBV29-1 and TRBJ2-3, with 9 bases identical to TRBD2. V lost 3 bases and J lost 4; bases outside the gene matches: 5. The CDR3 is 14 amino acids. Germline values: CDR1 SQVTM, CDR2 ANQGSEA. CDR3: CSVDGSGSPDTQYF. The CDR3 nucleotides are TGCAGCGTTGATGGTAGCGGGAGCCCAGATACGCAGTATTTT.

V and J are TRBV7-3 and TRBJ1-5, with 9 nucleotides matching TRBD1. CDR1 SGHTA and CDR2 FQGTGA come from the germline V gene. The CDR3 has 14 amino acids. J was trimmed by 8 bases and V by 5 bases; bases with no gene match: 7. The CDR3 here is CASSRLTGGEPQHF. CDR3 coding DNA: TGTGCCAGCAGCCGATTGACAGGGGGAGAGCCCCAGCATTTT.

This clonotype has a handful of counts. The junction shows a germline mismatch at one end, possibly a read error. The CDR3 spells CSVPAGQGSNQSQHF. The CDR3 coding sequence is TGCAGCGTCCCAGCGGGGCAGGGGTCAAATCAGTCCCAGCATTTT. The gene calls are TRBV29-1 and TRBJ1-5, with D possibly matching TRBD1 (6 bases). The CDR3 is made up of 15 amino acids. Germline V gene sequence: CDR1 SQVTM, CDR2 ANQGSEA.

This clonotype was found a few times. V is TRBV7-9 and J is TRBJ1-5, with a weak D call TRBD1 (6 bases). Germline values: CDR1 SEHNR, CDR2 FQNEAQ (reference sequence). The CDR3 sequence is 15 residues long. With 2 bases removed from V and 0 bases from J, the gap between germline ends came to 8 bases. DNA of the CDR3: TGTGCCAGCAGCTTAAGGGGGGATAGCAATCAGCCCCAGCATTTT. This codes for CASSLRGDSNQPQHF.

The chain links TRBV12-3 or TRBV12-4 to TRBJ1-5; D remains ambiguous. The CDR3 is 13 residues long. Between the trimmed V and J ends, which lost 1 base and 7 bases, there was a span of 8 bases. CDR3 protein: CASSLGEDQPQHF. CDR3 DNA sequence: TGTGCCAGCAGTTTAGGCGAGGACCAGCCCCAGCATTTT.

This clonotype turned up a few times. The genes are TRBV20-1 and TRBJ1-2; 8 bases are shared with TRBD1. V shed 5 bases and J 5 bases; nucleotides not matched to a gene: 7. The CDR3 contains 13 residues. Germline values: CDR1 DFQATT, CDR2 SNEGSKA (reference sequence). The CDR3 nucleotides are TGCAGTGCTGAGGACAGGGTGAAATATGGCTACACCTTC. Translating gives CSAEDRVKYGYTF.

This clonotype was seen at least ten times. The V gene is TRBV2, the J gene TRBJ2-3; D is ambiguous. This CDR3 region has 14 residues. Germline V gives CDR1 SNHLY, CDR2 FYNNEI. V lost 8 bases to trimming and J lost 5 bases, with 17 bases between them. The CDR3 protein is CASWRGYVGDTQYF. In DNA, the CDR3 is TGTGCCAGCTGGCGCGGCTACGTCGGAGATACGCAGTATTTT.

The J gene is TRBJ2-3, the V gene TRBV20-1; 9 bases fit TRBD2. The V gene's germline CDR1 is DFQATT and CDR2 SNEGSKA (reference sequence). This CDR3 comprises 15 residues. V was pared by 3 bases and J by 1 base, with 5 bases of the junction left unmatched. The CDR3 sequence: CSARKVAGGTDTQYF. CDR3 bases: TGCAGTGCTAGGAAAGTAGCGGGAGGCACAGATACGCAGTATTTT.

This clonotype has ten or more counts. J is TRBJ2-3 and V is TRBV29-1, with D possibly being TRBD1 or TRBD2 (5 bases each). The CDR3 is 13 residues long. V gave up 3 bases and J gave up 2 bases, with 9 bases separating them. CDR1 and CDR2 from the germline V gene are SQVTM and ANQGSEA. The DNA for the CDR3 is TGCAGCGTTGATGAGGGGCACACAGATACGCAGTATTTT. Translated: CSVDEGHTDTQYF.